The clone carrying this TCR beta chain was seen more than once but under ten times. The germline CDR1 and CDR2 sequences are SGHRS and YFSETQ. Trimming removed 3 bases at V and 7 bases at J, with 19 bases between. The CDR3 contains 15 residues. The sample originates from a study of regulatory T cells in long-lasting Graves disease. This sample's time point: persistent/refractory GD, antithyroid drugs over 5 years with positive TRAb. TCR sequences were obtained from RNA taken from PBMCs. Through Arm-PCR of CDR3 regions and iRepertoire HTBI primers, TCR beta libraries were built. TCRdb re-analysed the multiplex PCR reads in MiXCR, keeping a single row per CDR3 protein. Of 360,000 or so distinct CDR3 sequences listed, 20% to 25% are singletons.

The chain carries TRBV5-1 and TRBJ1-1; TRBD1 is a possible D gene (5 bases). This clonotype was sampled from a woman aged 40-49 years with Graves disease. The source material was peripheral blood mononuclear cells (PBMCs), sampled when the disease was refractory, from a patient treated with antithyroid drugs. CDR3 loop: CASSSRTGPTFEAFF. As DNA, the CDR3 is TGCGCCAGCAGCTCGAGAACGGGACCAACGTTTGAAGCTTTCTTT. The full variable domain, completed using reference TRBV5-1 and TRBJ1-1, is KAGVTQTPRYLIKTRGQQVTLSCSPISGHRSVSWYQQTPGQGLQFLFEYFSETQRNKGNFPGRFSGRQFSNSRSEMNVSTLELGDSALYLCASSSRTGPTFEAFFGQGTRLTVV.